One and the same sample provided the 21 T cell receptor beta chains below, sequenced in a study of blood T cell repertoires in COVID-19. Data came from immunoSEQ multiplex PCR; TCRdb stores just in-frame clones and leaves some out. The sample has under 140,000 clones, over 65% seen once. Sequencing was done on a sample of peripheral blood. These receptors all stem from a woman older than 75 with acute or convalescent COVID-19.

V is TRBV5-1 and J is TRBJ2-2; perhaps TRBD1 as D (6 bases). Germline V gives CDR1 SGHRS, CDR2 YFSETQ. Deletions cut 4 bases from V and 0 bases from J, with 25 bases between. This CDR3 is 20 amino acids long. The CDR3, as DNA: TGCGCCAGCAGCCCGACTCAGTTTCACCATGGGGGCGCGAACACCGGGGAGCTGTTTTTT. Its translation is CASSPTQFHHGGANTGELFF.

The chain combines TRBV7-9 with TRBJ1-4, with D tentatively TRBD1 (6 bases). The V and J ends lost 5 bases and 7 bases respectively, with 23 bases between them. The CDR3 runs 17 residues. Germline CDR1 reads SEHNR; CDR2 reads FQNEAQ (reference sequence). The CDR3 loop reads CASSPGAVRGWGEKLFF. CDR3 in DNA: TGTGCCAGCAGCCCAGGGGCGGTCCGGGGATGGGGTGAAAAACTGTTTTTT.

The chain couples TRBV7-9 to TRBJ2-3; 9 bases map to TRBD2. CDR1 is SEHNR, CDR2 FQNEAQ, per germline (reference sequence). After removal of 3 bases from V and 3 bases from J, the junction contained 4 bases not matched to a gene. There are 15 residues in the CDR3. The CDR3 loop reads CASSLGSGRTDTQYF. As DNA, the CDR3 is TGTGCCAGCAGCTTGGGTAGCGGGAGAACAGATACGCAGTATTTT.

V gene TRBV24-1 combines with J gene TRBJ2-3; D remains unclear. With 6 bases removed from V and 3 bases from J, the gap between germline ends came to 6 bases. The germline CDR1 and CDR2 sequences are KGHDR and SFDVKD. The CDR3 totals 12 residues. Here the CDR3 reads CATSHTTDTQYF. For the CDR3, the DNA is TGTGCCACCAGTCATACTACAGATACGCAGTATTTT.

The CDR3 region is CASSIRLADYEQYF. The CDR3 nucleotides read TGTGCCAGTAGTATACGACTAGCGGATTACGAGCAGTACTTC. The chain has TRBV19 and TRBJ2-7; 9 bases map to TRBD2. The germline V gene has CDR1 LNHDA and CDR2 SQIVND (reference sequence). Unmatched junction bases numbered 3, after V lost 2 bases and J lost 4 bases. The length of the CDR3 is 14 residues.

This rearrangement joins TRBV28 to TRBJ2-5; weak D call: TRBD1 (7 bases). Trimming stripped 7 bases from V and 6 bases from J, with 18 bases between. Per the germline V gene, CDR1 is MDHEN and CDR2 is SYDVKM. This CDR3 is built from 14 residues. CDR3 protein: CASNHQGGTKTQYF. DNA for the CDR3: TGTGCCAGCAACCATCAGGGGGGCACGAAGACCCAGTACTTC.

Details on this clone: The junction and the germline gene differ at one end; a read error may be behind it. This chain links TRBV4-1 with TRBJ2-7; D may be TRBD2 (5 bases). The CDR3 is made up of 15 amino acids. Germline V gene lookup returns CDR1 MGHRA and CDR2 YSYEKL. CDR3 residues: CASRQGPSGAYEQYF. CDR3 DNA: TGCGCCAGCCGCCAAGGGCCCAGCGGCGCCTACGAGCAGTACTTC.

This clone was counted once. The CDR3 DNA follows: TGTGCCAGCAGCCAAGATGGGGCCTGGGGAGGTGAAGCTTTCTTT. Residues: CASSQDGAWGGEAFF. The chain carries TRBV3-1 (or the pseudogene TRBV3-2) and TRBJ1-1; D is possibly TRBD1 (5 bases). Trimming removed 0 bases at V and 7 bases at J, with 15 bases between. The CDR3 covers 15 residues. In germline, CDR1 is LGHDT, CDR2 YNNKEL (reference sequence).

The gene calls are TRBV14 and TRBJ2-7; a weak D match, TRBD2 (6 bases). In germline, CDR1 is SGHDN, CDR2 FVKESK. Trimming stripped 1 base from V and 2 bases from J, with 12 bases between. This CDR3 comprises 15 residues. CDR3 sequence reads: CASSQGLATTYEQYF. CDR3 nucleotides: TGTGCCAGCAGCCAAGGGCTAGCGACAACCTACGAGCAGTACTTC.

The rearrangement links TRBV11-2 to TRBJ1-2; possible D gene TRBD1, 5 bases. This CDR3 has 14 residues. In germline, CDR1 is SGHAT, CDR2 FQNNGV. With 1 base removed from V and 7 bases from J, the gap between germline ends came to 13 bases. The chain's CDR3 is CASSLGTGDSGYTF. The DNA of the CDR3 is TGTGCCAGCAGCTTAGGCACTGGGGACTCTGGCTACACCTTC.

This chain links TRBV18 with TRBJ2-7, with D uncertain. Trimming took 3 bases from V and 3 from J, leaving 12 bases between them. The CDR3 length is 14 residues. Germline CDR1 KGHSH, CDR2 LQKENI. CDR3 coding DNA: TGTGCCAGCTCACCCACGACCGGCGGCTACGAGCAGTACTTC. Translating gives CASSPTTGGYEQYF.

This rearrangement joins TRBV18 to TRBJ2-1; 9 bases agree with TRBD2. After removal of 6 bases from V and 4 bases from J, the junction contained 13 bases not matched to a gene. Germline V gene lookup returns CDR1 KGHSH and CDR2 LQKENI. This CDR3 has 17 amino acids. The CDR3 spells CASSVMTGTSLYNEQFF. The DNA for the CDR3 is TGTGCCAGCTCCGTTATGACCGGGACTAGCCTATACAATGAGCAGTTCTTC.

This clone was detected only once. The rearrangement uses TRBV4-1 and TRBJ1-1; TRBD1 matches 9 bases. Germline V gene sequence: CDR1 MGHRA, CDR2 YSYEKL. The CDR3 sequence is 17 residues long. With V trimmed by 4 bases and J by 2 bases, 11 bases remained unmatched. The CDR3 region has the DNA TGCGCCAGCAGCCTGCCGGGACAGGGATTACCCAACACTGAAGCTTTCTTT. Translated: CASSLPGQGLPNTEAFF.

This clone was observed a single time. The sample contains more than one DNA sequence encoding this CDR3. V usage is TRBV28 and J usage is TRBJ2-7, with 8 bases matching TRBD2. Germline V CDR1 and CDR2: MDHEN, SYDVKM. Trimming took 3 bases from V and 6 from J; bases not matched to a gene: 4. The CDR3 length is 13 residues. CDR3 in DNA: TGTGCCAGCAGTTTTTCGGGGGGGATCGAGCAGTACTTC. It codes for CASSFSGGIEQYF.

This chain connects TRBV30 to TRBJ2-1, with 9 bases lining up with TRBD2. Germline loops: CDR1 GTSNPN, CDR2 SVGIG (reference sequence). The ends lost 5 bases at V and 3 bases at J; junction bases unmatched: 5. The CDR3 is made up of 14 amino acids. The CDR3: CAWRASGNYNEQFF. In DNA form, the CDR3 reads TGTGCCTGGCGGGCTAGCGGGAACTACAATGAGCAGTTCTTC.

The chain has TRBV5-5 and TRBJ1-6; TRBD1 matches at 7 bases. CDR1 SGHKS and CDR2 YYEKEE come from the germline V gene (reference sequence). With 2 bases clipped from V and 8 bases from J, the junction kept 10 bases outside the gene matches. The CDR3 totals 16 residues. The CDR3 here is CASSFRDSILDSPLHF. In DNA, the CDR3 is TGTGCCAGCAGCTTCCGGGACAGCATTTTGGATTCACCCCTCCACTTT.

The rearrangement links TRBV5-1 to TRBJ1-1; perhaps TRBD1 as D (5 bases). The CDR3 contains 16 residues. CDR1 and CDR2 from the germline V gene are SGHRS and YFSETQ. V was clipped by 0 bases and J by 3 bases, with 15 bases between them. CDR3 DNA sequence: TGCGCCAGCAGCTTGGGGGGCGCGGGGAGGGACACTGAAGCTTTCTTT. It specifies CASSLGGAGRDTEAFF.

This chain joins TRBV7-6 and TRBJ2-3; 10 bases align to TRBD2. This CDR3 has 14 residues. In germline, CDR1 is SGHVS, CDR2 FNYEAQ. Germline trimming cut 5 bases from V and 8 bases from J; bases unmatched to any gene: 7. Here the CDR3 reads CASSPGLAPGTQYF. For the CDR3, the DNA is TGTGCCAGCAGCCCGGGACTAGCGCCTGGTACGCAGTATTTT.

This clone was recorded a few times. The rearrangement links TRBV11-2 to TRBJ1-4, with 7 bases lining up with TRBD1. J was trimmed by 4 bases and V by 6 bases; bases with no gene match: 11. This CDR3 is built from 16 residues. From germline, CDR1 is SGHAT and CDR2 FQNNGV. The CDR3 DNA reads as TGTGCCAGCAGACGAGGAACAGGGGCGTTTAATGAAAAACTGTTTTTT. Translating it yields CASRRGTGAFNEKLFF.

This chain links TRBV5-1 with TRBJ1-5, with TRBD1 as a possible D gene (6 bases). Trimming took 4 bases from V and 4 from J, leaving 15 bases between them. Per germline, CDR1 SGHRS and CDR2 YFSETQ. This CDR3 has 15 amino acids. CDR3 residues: CASSQTGQTNQPQHF. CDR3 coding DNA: TGCGCCAGCAGCCAGACGGGACAAACAAATCAGCCCCAGCATTTT.

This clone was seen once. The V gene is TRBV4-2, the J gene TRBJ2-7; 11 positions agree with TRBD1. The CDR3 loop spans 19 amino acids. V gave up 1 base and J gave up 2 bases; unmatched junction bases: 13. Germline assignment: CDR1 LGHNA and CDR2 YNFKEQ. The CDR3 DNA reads TGTGCCAGCAGCCAAGGGACAGGGGGCGCCGGCGGGAGGGCCTACGAGCAGTACTTC. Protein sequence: CASSQGTGGAGGRAYEQYF.